The clone carrying this TCR beta chain was counted at least ten times. The antigen remains undetermined. This sample was included in a study of T-cell memory formation after mild COVID-19. The wider study: Largely donor-specific TCR clusters were found.

The 5'RACE method, run with constant-segment primers, produced TCR alpha and TCR beta cDNA libraries (carrying sample barcodes and UMIs). TCRdb re-called the 5' RACE reads with MiXCR, one entry per CDR3 protein. The top ten clones hold approximately 23% of a sample with hundreds of thousands of distinct CDR3 sequences, 15% of them seen once. Germline V gives CDR1 DFQATT, CDR2 SNEGSKA (reference sequence). The CDR3 runs 16 residues. V was clipped by 3 bases and J by 0 bases; unmatched bases: 6. Study observations and caveats: A balance of CD4 and CD8 characterized clones contracting day 15 to 85, whereas later expanders leaned CD4+. Day 37-peaking second-wave clones had unconfirmed SARS-CoV-2 specificity.

The J gene is TRBJ2-1, the V gene TRBV20-1; 9 bases match TRBD2. Sequenced sample: PBMCs or a T cell subset sorted from them (not recorded which). The clonotype comes from a man between 18 and 35 years old who had mild COVID-19 (a few samples of this study predate the infection). Cell type and time point are not known. The chain's CDR3 is CSASVLAGASYNEQFF. In DNA form, the CDR3 reads TGCAGTGCTAGCGTCTTAGCGGGGGCCTCCTACAATGAGCAGTTCTTC.